The 23 T cell receptor beta chains below were found in one sample sequenced in a study of T cell changes during pregnancy in multiple sclerosis. Repertoires were generated with immunoSEQ multiplex PCR, while TCRdb's copy carries only in-frame clones and drops some. The table records some 28,000 clones, approximately 88% of them present only once. The sequenced sample was CD4+ T cells from peripheral blood mononuclear cells, obtained in the first trimester of pregnancy. The receptors originated from a female donor in good health, enrolled as a control in a pregnancy study.

The chain is built from TRBV10-3 and TRBJ2-4; TRBD1 agrees at 10 bases. Germline V gene data show CDR1 as ENHRY and CDR2 as SYGVKD. The V segment lost 4 bases and the J segment 9 bases; nucleotides outside the gene matches: 3. The CDR3 has 13 amino acids. As DNA, the CDR3 is TGTGCCATCAGTGGGGACAGGGGCACCATTCAGTACTTC. Protein sequence: CAISGDRGTIQYF.

The J gene is TRBJ1-1, the V gene TRBV13; D is possibly TRBD1 (5 bases). Germline assignment: CDR1 PRHDT and CDR2 FYEKMQ (reference sequence). V lost 4 bases and J lost 1, with 10 bases in between. This CDR3 contains 14 residues. CDR3 amino acids: CASSSLDRNTEAFF. The CDR3 bases are TGTGCCAGCAGCTCGCTCGACAGGAACACTGAAGCTTTCTTT.

This chain links TRBV29-1 with TRBJ2-2, with a possible D match to TRBD2 (5 bases). From germline, CDR1 is SQVTM and CDR2 ANQGSEA. V lost 3 bases and J lost 4, with 6 bases in between. The CDR3 is made up of 12 amino acids. CDR3 amino acids: CSVEGSTGELFF. CDR3 coding DNA: TGCAGCGTTGAGGGGAGCACCGGGGAGCTGTTTTTT.

The chain recombines TRBV7-9 with TRBJ1-2; 7 nucleotides agree with TRBD1. Germline CDR1 reads SEHNR; CDR2 reads FQNEAQ (reference sequence). The CDR3 sequence is 14 residues long. With 2 bases clipped from V and 5 bases from J, the junction kept 5 bases outside the gene matches. As DNA, the CDR3 is TGTGCCAGCAGCTTACTTTCAGGGGGATATGGCTACACCTTC. This gives the protein CASSLLSGGYGYTF.

The rearrangement joins TRBV30 to TRBJ2-7; 9 bases agree with TRBD1. CDR3 length equals 14 residues. CDR1 is GTSNPN, CDR2 SVGIG, per germline (reference sequence). V shed 1 base and J 6 bases; nucleotides not matched to a gene: 7. The CDR3 DNA is TGTGCCTGGAGTGGTGGGACAGGGTTCGGCGAGCAGTACTTC. This codes for CAWSGGTGFGEQYF.

The rearrangement uses TRBV7-2 and TRBJ2-2, with D tentatively TRBD2 (6 bases). The V gene's germline CDR1 is SGHTA and CDR2 FQGNSA. The length of the CDR3 is 16 residues. V lost 1 base, J lost 1 base, and 10 bases lay in between. The CDR3 here is CASSLESSVNTGELFF. CDR3 nucleotides: TGTGCCAGCAGCTTAGAGTCTAGCGTGAACACCGGGGAGCTGTTTTTT.

In this sample, this clone turned up once. V is TRBV5-1 and J is TRBJ2-1; TRBD2 aligns across 13 bases. V shed 0 bases, J shed 9 bases, and the junction held 12 bases outside the gene matches. Germline CDR1 is SGHRS and CDR2 is YFSETQ. The CDR3 contains 18 residues. CDR3 sequence: CASSLEFSGTSGKGEQFF. CDR3 DNA sequence: TGCGCCAGCAGCTTGGAATTCTCCGGGACTAGCGGGAAAGGTGAGCAGTTCTTC.

V and J are TRBV9 and TRBJ1-3; a weak D match, TRBD1 (5 bases). Germline loops: CDR1 SGDLS, CDR2 YYNGEE. With 3 bases removed from V and 0 bases from J, the gap between germline ends came to 7 bases. This CDR3 is 14 amino acids long. The chain's CDR3 is CASSEGLSGNTIYF. Written as DNA, the CDR3 is TGTGCCAGCAGCGAGGGACTCTCTGGAAACACCATATATTTT.

The V and J genes are TRBV5-5 and TRBJ1-3; tentative D call: TRBD1 (5 bases). This CDR3 is 17 amino acids long. Trimming took 4 bases from V and 0 from J, leaving 17 bases between them. Germline V gene sequence: CDR1 SGHKS, CDR2 YYEKEE (reference sequence). CDR3 nucleotides: TGTGCCAGCAGCCAGGGTCCCACTAAGCTCTCTGGAAACACCATATATTTT. Protein sequence: CASSQGPTKLSGNTIYF.

On this clone itself: Because the CDR3's place on the DNA is in doubt, the DNA is left out and the CDR3 is given as listed by TCRdb. The V call is TRBV5-6, the J call TRBJ2-1; the table's D call of TRBD2 was not tested on the DNA. The CDR3 has 17 residues if both end residues are counted. Looked up from germline, CDR1 is SGHDT and CDR2 is YYEEEE. CDR3 sequence: CASSFGSGGSSYNEQFF.

The V and J genes are TRBV7-9 and TRBJ2-1, with D tentatively TRBD2 (7 bases). CDR3 length equals 17 residues. Germline-derived CDR1 and CDR2 are SEHNR and FQNEAQ (reference sequence). V was trimmed by 5 bases and J by 4 bases, leaving 21 bases between them. The CDR3 loop is CASSPRGGGGIYNEQFF. Here the CDR3 DNA reads TGTGCCAGCAGCCCGCGTGGTGGGGGGGGCATTTACAATGAGCAGTTCTTC.

The chain couples TRBV27 to TRBJ2-7; 7 bases match TRBD1. V lost 2 bases and J lost 5; bases outside the gene matches: 3. The V gene's germline CDR1 is MNHEY and CDR2 SMNVEV (reference sequence). The length of the CDR3 is 13 residues. The CDR3 bases are TGTGCCAGCAGTTTAGGGCAGGGGGACGAGCAGTACTTC. Translated, it gives CASSLGQGDEQYF.

The chain has TRBV28 and TRBJ2-2; TRBD2 matches 12 bases. This CDR3 has 15 amino acids. Germline assignment: CDR1 MDHEN and CDR2 SYDVKM. V gave up 7 bases and J gave up 6 bases; unmatched junction bases: 6. CDR3 bases: TGTGCCAGCACTAGCGGGGGGGCTGGTCCCGGGGAGCTGTTTTTT. Translating it yields CASTSGGAGPGELFF.

The gene calls are TRBV6-5 and TRBJ1-3; no clear D. The V gene lost 6 bases and the J gene lost 1 base, with 4 bases spanning the gap. The CDR3 covers 12 residues. The germline gives CDR1 MNHEY, CDR2 SVGAGI. CDR3: CASSESGNTIYF. CDR3 coding DNA: TGTGCCAGCAGCGAGTCTGGAAACACCATATATTTT.

V is TRBV5-1 and J is TRBJ1-4; 7 positions match TRBD1. J gave up 1 base and V 0 bases, and 6 bases lay outside the gene matches. The CDR3 totals 17 residues. Looked up from germline, CDR1 is SGHRS and CDR2 is YFSETQ. The CDR3 loop is CASSLGGGVGTNEKLFF. The DNA for the CDR3 is TGCGCCAGCAGCTTGGGAGGGGGCGTAGGAACTAATGAAAAACTGTTTTTT.

V and J are TRBV7-9 and TRBJ2-3; 14 bases fit TRBD2. Germline trimming cut 5 bases from V and 2 bases from J; bases unmatched to any gene: 9. Germline CDR1 reads SEHNR; CDR2 reads FQNEAQ (reference sequence). This CDR3 has 18 residues. The CDR3 DNA is TGTGCCAGCAGCAATTATTGGACTAGCGGGGGGCACACAGATACGCAGTATTTT. It specifies CASSNYWTSGGHTDTQYF.

This clone was picked up a small number of times. The V and J genes are TRBV2 and TRBJ2-2; D is possibly TRBD1 (6 bases). In germline, CDR1 is SNHLY, CDR2 FYNNEI. The V end was cut by 0 bases, the J end by 4 bases, with 15 bases between. The CDR3 length is 17 residues. The CDR3 region is CASSEAHYGQLTGELFF. The CDR3 nucleotides read TGTGCCAGCAGTGAAGCCCACTACGGACAGCTCACCGGGGAGCTGTTTTTT. The full variable domain, with the rest looked up from reference TRBV2 and TRBJ2-2, is EPEVTQTPSHQVTQMGQEVILRCVPISNHLYFYWYRQILGQKVEFLVSFYNNEISEKSEIFDDQFSVERPDGSNFTLKIRSTKLEDSAMYFCASSEAHYGQLTGELFFGEGSRLTVL.

This clone came up once. This sequence joins TRBV19 and TRBJ2-3; D is perhaps TRBD2 (6 bases). This CDR3 region has 17 residues. Germline V gives CDR1 LNHDA, CDR2 SQIVND (reference sequence). The ends were cut back, 3 bases at V and 0 bases at J, with 16 bases in the middle. The CDR3 protein is CASSINPGAVSTDTQYF. CDR3 nucleotides: TGTGCCAGTAGTATCAATCCGGGAGCGGTTAGCACAGATACGCAGTATTTT.

The V and J genes are TRBV11-2 and TRBJ2-7; D not resolved. The germline V and J ends were trimmed by 3 bases and 9 bases, with 18 bases remaining between them. The CDR3 has 14 amino acids. Germline V CDR1 and CDR2: SGHAT, FQNNGV. The CDR3 region has the DNA TGTGCCAGCAGCTTCACTGGCCCCACTACGAGGCAGTACTTC. This encodes CASSFTGPTTRQYF.

This clone was recorded a few times. J is TRBJ1-2 and V is TRBV15; tentative D call: TRBD1 (6 bases). V lost 0 bases and J lost 8, with 13 bases in between. The V gene's germline CDR1 is LNHNV and CDR2 YYDKDF (reference sequence). The CDR3 contains 14 residues. The CDR3 reads CATSRETGLEGYTF. The CDR3 DNA reads TGTGCCACCAGCAGAGAGACAGGCCTCGAGGGCTACACCTTC.

This chain links TRBV6-6 with TRBJ2-7, with 9 bases aligning to TRBD1. This CDR3 comprises 13 residues. With 7 bases clipped from V and 10 bases from J, the junction kept 11 bases outside the gene matches. Per the germline V gene, CDR1 is MNHNY and CDR2 is SVGAGI (reference sequence). The CDR3 DNA reads TGTGCCAGCACCGTCGGGACAGGGATCGGCCAGTACTTC. Its translation is CASTVGTGIGQYF.

This chain links TRBV4-1 with TRBJ1-3; perhaps TRBD1 as D (6 bases). Looked up from germline, CDR1 is MGHRA and CDR2 is YSYEKL. Deletions cut 4 bases from V and 0 bases from J, with 10 bases between. The CDR3 spans 15 residues. CDR3 nucleotides: TGCGCCAGCAGCCGCACAGGGACCTCTGGAAACACCATATATTTT. Protein sequence: CASSRTGTSGNTIYF.

The CDR3 DNA reads TGTGCCAGCAGTTTAGGGAGGGGCGGGGAGCTGTTTTTT. Amino acid sequence: CASSLGRGGELFF. The genes are TRBV27 and TRBJ2-2, with 7 bases that match TRBD2. CDR3 length equals 13 residues. V dropped 2 bases and J dropped 7; count of bases not matched to a gene: 1. CDR1 and CDR2 from the germline V gene are MNHEY and SMNVEV (reference sequence).